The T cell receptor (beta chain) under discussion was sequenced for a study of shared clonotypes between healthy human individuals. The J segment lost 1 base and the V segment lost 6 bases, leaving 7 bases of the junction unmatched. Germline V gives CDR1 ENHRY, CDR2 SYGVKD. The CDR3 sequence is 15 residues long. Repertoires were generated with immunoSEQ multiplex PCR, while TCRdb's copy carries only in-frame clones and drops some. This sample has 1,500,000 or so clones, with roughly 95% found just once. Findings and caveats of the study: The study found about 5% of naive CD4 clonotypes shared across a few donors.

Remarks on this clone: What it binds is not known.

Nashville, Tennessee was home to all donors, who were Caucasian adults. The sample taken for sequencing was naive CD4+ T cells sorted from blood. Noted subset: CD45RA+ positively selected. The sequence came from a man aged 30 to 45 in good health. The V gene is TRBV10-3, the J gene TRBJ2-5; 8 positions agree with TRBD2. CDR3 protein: CAIRSGRGGQETQYF. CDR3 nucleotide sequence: TGTGCCATCAGGAGCGGCCGGGGGGGCCAAGAGACCCAGTACTTC.